The rows below give T cell receptor beta chains drawn from one sample of a study of human T cells and chemical hapten exposure. In TCRdb, the RACE reads were re-called with MiXCR into one record per CDR3 protein. Of 130,000 or so distinct CDR3 sequences listed, about 8.2% are singletons. Sequencing was performed on whole blood. The receptor source for this set is a male donor in good health. Some clones in this sample may be carry-over from other donors' samples. Both conserved end residues are part of each CDR3. The order of the fields is clone size, V gene, J gene, D gene, CDR3 DNA, CDR3 protein. The D gene is left open where the match is weak. Clone size is given for some rows only: seen once, a few or many times, or a class if the clone is expanded.

>few|TRBV6-2/TRBV6-3|TRBJ2-1|NA
TGTGCCAGCAGTTACCCTGGGACATCTCACAATGAGCAGTTCTTC
CASSYPGTSHNEQFF
>NA|TRBV28|TRBJ1-6|NA
TGTGCCAGCAGGGTCCTGGGGGGGAATTCACCCCTCCACTTT
CASRVLGGNSPLHF
>NA|TRBV19|TRBJ2-3|TRBD2
TGTGCCAGTAGTGGGGCAGCGGGGGAGTACACAGATACGCAGTATTTT
CASSGAAGEYTDTQYF
>NA|TRBV12-5|TRBJ2-3|NA
TGTGCTAGTGGTTTGGGTGGAGATACGCAGTATTTT
CASGLGGDTQYF
>NA|TRBV7-2|TRBJ2-7|NA
TGTGCCAGCAGCTTTTACAGGAACAACGAGCAGTACTTC
CASSFYRNNEQYF
>NA|TRBV27|TRBJ2-1|TRBD1
TGTGCCAGCAGTTTATCCCGGACGACAGGGTTTCGGAATGAGCAGTTCTTC
CASSLSRTTGFRNEQFF
>many|TRBV12-3/TRBV12-4|TRBJ2-3|TRBD1
TGTGCCAGCAGACTGGGACAGGCAGCTAGCACAGATACGCAGTATTTT
CASRLGQAASTDTQYF
>many|TRBV7-2|TRBJ2-3|NA
TGTGCCAGCAGCTCACCCCGAACGGCAACAGATACGCAGTATTTT
CASSSPRTATDTQYF
>many|TRBV3-1|TRBJ2-7|NA
TGTGCCAGCAGCCAACAAGGCGGGGGCCTCTCCTACGAGCAGTACTTC
CASSQQGGGLSYEQYF
>NA|TRBV12-3/TRBV12-4|TRBJ1-1|NA
TGTGCCAGCAGTTTATCAAACTGGGGGCGTCTGGGCACTGAAGCTTTCTTT
CASSLSNWGRLGTEAFF
>many|TRBV7-9|TRBJ2-7|NA
TGTGCCAGCAGCCCCAGCGGCCCCGGCTACGAGCAGTACTTC
CASSPSGPGYEQYF
>many|TRBV12-3/TRBV12-4|TRBJ2-5|TRBD1
TGTGCCAGCAGGCCCGGACAGGTCGAGACCCAGTACTTC
CASRPGQVETQYF
>few|TRBV5-4|TRBJ2-7|NA
TGTGCCAGCAGCTTGCGAGGGATCCCCGAGCAGTACTTC
CASSLRGIPEQYF
>few|TRBV19|TRBJ2-2|NA
TGTGCCAGTAGTCCACAGGGTTACACCGGGGAGCTGTTTTTT
CASSPQGYTGELFF